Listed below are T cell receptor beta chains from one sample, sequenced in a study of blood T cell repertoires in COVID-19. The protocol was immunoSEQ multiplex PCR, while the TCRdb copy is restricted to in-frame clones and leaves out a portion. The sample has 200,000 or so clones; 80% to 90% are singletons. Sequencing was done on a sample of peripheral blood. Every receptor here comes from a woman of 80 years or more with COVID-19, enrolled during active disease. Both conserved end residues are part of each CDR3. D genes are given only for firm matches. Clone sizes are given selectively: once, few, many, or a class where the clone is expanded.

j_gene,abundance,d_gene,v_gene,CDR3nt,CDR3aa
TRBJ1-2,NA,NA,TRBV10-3,TGTGCCATCTGGTGGGAAGGGGACTATGGCTACACCTTC,CAIWWEGDYGYTF
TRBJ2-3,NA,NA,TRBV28,TGTGCCAGCAGGTCAGCGTATACGCAGTATTTT,CASRSAYTQYF
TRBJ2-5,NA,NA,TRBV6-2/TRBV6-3,TGTGCCAGCAGTCCCGGGGAGACCCAGTACTTC,CASSPGETQYF
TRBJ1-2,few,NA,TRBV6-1,TGTGCCAGCAGTGAAGGCGAGGGCCGTTCCTACCCGAACACCTTC,CASSEGEGRSYPNTF
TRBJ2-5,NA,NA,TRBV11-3,TGTGCCAGCAGCTTAAGCGGGGAGACCCAGTACTTC,CASSLSGETQYF
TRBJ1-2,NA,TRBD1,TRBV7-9,TGTGCCAGCAGCTTATCCGGGACAGGGATCGGCTACACCTTC,CASSLSGTGIGYTF
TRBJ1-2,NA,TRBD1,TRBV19,TGTGCCAGTAACGGACAGGGAGACTATGGCTACACCTTC,CASNGQGDYGYTF
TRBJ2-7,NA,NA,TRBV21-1,TGTGCCAGCGTGGACGGGGTATACTTC,CASVDGVYF
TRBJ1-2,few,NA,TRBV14,TGTGCCAGCAGCTTCAGGGCGGGGTATGGCTACACCTTC,CASSFRAGYGYTF
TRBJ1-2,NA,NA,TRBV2,TGTGCCAGCAGTGGGGGCTACAACCGCCGTGGCTACACCTTC,CASSGGYNRRGYTF
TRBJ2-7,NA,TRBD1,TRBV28,TGTGCCAGCAGCCGAGGACAGGGGGCGATCTACGAGCAGTACTTC,CASSRGQGAIYEQYF
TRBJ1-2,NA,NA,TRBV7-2,TGTGCCAGCAGCTTAGCCTCGCAGGCTTTTAACTATGGCTACACCTTC,CASSLASQAFNYGYTF
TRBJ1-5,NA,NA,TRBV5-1,TGCGCCAGCAGCTTGGCAGGGGATCAGCCCCAGCATTTT,CASSLAGDQPQHF
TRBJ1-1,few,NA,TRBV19,TGTGCCTCCTCAATCCGGGTGAACACTGAAGCTTTCTTT,CASSIRVNTEAFF
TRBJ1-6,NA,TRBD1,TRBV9,TGTGCCAGCAGCCCCGACAGGGTTTGGAATTCACCCCTCCACTTT,CASSPDRVWNSPLHF
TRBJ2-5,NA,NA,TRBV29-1,TGCAGCGGGGGCCCAACCGGGAGCGAGACCCAGTACTTC,CSGGPTGSETQYF
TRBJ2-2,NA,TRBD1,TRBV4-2,TGTGCCAGCAGTAGAAGACAGGGGGCAAACACCGGGGAGCTGTTTTTT,CASSRRQGANTGELFF
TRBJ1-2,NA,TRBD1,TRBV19,TGTGCCAGTAGTATTGCGGCCGGACAGGGGGTCGGCTATGGCTACACCTTC,CASSIAAGQGVGYGYTF
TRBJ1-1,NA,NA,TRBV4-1,TGCGCCAGCAGCCAAGTTTCGTTGAACACTGAAGCTTTCTTT,CASSQVSLNTEAFF
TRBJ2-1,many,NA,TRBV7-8,TGTGCCAGCAGCTTAGCTCTTGGCTTAGCGGAAGGCTCCTACAATGAGCAGTTCTTC,CASSLALGLAEGSYNEQFF
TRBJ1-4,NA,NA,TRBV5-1,TGCGCCAGCAGTCCCGGGGGGAATGAAAAACTGTTTTTT,CASSPGGNEKLFF
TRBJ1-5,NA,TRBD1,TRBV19,TGTGCCAGTAGGCACAGGGGGCATCAGCCCCAGCATTTT,CASRHRGHQPQHF
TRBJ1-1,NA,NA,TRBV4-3,TGCGCCAGCAGCCAAGATGTGCAGGGTACATTATCCGTGAACACTGAAGCTTTCTTT,CASSQDVQGTLSVNTEAFF
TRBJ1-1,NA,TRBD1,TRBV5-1,TGCGCCAGCAGCTTGCAAGGGACAGCGAACACTGAAGCTTTCTTT,CASSLQGTANTEAFF
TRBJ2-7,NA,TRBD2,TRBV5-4,TGTGCCAGCAGTCCGGGACTAGCGGAACCCTACGAGCAGTACTTC,CASSPGLAEPYEQYF
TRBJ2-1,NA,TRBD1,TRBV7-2,TGTGCCAGCAGCTTATCAACAGGGGGCTACAATGAGCAGTTCTTC,CASSLSTGGYNEQFF
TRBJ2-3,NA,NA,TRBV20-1,TGCAGTGCTAGTTCAGCGGGAGATACGCAGTATTTT,CSASSAGDTQYF
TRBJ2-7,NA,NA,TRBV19,TGTGCCAGTAGTATAGTGGCAGGAATTCCCTACGAGCAGTACTTC,CASSIVAGIPYEQYF
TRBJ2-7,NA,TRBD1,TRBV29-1,TGCAGCGTTGAAGTGGGACAGGGGGCTTACGAGCAGTACTTC,CSVEVGQGAYEQYF
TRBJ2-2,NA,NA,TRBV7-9,TGTGCCAGCGGATCGGTACAGGGCGGTTCCGGGGAGCTGTTTTTT,CASGSVQGGSGELFF
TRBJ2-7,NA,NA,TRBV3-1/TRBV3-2,TGTGCCAGCAGCCAAGGCCGGGACTCCAGCTCCTACGAGCAGTACTTC,CASSQGRDSSSYEQYF
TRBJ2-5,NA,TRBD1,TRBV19,TGTGCCAGTAGTAGTCCGGGACAGGGCTCTGGGGAGGCCCAGTACTTC,CASSSPGQGSGEAQYF
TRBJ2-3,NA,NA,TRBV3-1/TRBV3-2,TGTGCCAGCAGCCAAGGGACTAGCACAGATACGCAGTATTTT,CASSQGTSTDTQYF
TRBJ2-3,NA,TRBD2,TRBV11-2,TGTGCCAGCAGCCCAAGCTCAGCGGGGAGCGCAGATACGCAGTATTTT,CASSPSSAGSADTQYF
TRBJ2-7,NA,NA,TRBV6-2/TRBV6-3,TGTGCCAGCAGCCGCGACAAAGAGCAGTACTTC,CASSRDKEQYF
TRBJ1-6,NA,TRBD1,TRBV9,TGTGCCAGCAGCGTAGATTTGGCCGGGACAGGGTATAATTCACCCCTCCACTTT,CASSVDLAGTGYNSPLHF
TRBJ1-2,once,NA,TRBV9,TGTGCCAGCAGCTACGACGGAGGGCACTATGGCTACACCTTC,CASSYDGGHYGYTF
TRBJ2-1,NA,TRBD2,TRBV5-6,TGTGCCAGCACTCTCAGGGAGGGAGACAATGAGCAGTTCTTC,CASTLREGDNEQFF
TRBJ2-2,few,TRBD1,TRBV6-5,TGTGCCAGCAAGGGTAGGGGGCGCGTAGGGGAGCTGTTTTTT,CASKGRGRVGELFF
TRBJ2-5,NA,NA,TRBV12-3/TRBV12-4,TGTGCCAGCAGTTTCATGAGTTGGGAGACCCAGTACTTC,CASSFMSWETQYF
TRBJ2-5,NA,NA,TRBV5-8,TGTGCCAGCAGCTTGTCAGGGGCCGAGACCCAGTACTTC,CASSLSGAETQYF
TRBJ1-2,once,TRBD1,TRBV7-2,TGTGCCAGCAGCCACCAGGACAGGCCTCACACCTTC,CASSHQDRPHTF
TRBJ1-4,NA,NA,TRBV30,TGTGCCTGGAGTGGGCACGGGGGGGCACATAATGAAAAACTGTTTTTT,CAWSGHGGAHNEKLFF
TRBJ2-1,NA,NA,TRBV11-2,TGTGCCAGCAGCGAAGCTAGATTCTACAATGAGCAGTTCTTC,CASSEARFYNEQFF
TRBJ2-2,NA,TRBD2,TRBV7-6,TGTGCCAGCAGCGGGCGGGGGGTAAACACCGGGGAGCTGTTTTTT,CASSGRGVNTGELFF
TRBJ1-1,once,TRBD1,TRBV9,TGTGCCAGCAGCGCAGGGGGCGGGTGGGACAGGGACACTGAAGCTTTCTTT,CASSAGGGWDRDTEAFF
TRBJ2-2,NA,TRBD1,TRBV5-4,TGTGCCAGCAGCTTCGACAGGGGAGGTTTCGGAGCCACCGGGGAGCTGTTTTTT,CASSFDRGGFGATGELFF
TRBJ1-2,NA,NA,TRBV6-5,TGTGCCAGCAGTTCCACACGGGTGCATGGCTACACCTTC,CASSSTRVHGYTF
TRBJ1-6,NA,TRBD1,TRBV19,TGTGCCAGTAGTACCCGACAGGGGGCTGCCTCGGATTCACCCCTCCACTTT,CASSTRQGAASDSPLHF
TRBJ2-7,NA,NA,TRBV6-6,TGTGCCAGCAGTCCAATACCCCGGACAGCAGCTACCTACGAGCAGTACTTC,CASSPIPRTAATYEQYF
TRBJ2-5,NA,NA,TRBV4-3,TGCGCCAGCAGCCTACAGGGTGGAGAGACCCAGTACTTC,CASSLQGGETQYF
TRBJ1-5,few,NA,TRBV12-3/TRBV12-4,TGTGCCAGCAGTTTGGGCCGGGGTCAGCCCCAGCATTTT,CASSLGRGQPQHF
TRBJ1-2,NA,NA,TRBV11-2,TGTGCCAGCAGACAAGACAGGAACTATGGCTACACCTTC,CASRQDRNYGYTF
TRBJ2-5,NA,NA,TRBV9,TGTGCCAGCAGCGTAGGAGGTCGGCACCAAGAGACCCAGTACTTC,CASSVGGRHQETQYF
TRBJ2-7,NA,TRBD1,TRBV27,TGTGCCAGCAGTCCGGCTACAGGGGCCTACGAGCAGTACTTC,CASSPATGAYEQYF
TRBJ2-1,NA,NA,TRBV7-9,TGTGCCAGCAGCTTAGTTGGGGGCAGCGAGCAGTTCTTC,CASSLVGGSEQFF
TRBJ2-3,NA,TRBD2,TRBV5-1,TGCGCCAGCAGCCCCGGGCGGGGGGCCACTAGCACAGATACGCAGTATTTT,CASSPGRGATSTDTQYF